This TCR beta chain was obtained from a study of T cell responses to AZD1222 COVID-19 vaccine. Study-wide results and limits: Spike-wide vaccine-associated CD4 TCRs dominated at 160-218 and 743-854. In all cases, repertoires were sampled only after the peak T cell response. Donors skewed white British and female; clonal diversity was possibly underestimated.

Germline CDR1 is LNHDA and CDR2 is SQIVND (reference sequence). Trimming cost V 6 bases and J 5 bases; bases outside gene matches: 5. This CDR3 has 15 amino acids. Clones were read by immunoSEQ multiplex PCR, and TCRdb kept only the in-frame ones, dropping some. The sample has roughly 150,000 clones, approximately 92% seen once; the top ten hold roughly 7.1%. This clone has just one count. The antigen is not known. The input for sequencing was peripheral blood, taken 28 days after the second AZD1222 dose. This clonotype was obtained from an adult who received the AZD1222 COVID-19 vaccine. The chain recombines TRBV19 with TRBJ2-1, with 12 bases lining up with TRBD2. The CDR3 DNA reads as TGTGCCAGTAGGAAGCTAGCGGGGGGGAACAATGAGCAGTTCTTC. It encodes CASRKLAGGNNEQFF.